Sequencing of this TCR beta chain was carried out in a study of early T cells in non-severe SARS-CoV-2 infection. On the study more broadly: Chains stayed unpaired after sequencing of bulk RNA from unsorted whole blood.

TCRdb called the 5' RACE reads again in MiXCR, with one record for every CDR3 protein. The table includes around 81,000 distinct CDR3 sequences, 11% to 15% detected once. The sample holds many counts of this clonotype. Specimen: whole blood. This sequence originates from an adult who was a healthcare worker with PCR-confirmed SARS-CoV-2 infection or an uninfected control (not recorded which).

The DNA of the CDR3 is TGTGCCAGCAGTCGCCTTCCCGGGACTAGCGGGGGGTCCTACAATGAGCAGTTCTTC. This sequence encodes CASSRLPGTSGGSYNEQFF. The V and J genes are TRBV6-2 or TRBV6-3 and TRBJ2-1; 15 nucleotides line up with TRBD2. This CDR3 comprises 19 residues. Per germline, CDR1 MNHEY and CDR2 SVGEGT. The trim removed 5 bases at V and 1 base at J, leaving 9 bases unmatched.